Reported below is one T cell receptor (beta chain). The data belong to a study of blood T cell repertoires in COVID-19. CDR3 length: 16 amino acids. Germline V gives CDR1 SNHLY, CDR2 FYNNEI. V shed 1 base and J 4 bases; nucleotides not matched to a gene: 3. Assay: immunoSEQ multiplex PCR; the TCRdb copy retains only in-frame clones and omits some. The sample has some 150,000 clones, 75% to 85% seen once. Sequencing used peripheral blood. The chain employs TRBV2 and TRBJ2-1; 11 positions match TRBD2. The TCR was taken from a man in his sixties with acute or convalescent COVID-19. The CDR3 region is CASSEVLAGVYNEQFF. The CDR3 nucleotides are TGTGCCAGCAGTGAAGTACTAGCGGGAGTGTACAATGAGCAGTTCTTC. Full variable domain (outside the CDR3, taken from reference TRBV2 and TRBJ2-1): EPEVTQTPSHQVTQMGQEVILRCVPISNHLYFYWYRQILGQKVEFLVSFYNNEISEKSEIFDDQFSVERPDGSNFTLKIRSTKLEDSAMYFCASSEVLAGVYNEQFFGPGTRLTVL.